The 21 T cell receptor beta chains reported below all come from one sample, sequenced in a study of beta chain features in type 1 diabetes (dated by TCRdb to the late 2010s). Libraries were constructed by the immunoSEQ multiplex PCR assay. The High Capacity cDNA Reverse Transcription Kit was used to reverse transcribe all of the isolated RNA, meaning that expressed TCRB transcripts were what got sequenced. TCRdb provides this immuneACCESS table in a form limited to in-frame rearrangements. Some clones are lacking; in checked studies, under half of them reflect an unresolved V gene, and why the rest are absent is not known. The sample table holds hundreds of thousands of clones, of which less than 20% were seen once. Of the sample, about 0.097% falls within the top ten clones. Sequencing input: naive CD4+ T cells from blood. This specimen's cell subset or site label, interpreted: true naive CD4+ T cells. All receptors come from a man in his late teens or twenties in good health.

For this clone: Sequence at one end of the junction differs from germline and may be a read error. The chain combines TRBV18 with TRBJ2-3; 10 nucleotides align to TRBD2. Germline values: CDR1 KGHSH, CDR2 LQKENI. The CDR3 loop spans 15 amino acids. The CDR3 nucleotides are TGTGCCAGCGCACCTAGCGGGGGTCGCGCAGATACGCAGTATTTT. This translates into CASAPSGGRADTQYF.

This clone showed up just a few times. The DNA of the CDR3 is TGTGCCAGCAGCTTAGAGATTTTGTATGGCTACACCTTC. Its translation is CASSLEILYGYTF. V and J are TRBV7-2 and TRBJ1-2; D uncertain. The CDR3 sequence is 13 residues long. Germline CDR1 SGHTA, CDR2 FQGNSA. Trimming removed 1 base at V and 5 bases at J, with 8 bases between.

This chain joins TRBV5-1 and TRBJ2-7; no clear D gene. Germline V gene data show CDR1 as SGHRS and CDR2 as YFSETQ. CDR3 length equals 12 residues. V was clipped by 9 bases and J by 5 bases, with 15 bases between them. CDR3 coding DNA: TGCGCCACCCCCCGTGGGGTTCACGAGCAGTACTTC. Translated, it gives CATPRGVHEQYF.

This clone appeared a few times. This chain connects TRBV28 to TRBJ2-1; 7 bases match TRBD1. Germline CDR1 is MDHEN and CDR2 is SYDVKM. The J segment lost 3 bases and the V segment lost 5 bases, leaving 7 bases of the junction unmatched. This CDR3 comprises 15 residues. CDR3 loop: CASSRDSWVYNEQFF. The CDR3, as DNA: TGTGCCAGCAGTCGGGACAGTTGGGTCTACAATGAGCAGTTCTTC.

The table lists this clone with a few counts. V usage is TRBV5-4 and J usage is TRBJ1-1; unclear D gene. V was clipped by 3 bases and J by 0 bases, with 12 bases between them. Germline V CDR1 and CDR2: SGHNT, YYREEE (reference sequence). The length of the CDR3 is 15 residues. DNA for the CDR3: TGTGCCAGCAGCTCGGGCCACATGATGAACACTGAAGCTTTCTTT. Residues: CASSSGHMMNTEAFF.

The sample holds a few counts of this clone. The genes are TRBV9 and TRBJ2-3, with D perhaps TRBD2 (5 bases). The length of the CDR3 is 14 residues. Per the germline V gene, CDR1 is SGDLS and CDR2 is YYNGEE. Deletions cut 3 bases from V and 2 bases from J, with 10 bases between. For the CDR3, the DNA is TGTGCCAGCAGCGCCCTGAGGGACACAGATACGCAGTATTTT. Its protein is CASSALRDTDTQYF.

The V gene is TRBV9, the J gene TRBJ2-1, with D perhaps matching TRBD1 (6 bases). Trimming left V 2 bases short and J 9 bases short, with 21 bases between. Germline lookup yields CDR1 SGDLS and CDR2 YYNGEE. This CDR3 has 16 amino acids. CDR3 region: CASSVLPSDRFPEQFF. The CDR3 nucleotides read TGTGCCAGCAGCGTCCTCCCTAGTGACAGGTTTCCTGAGCAGTTCTTC.

The CDR3 loop reads CASSLVRTVNTEAFF. The CDR3 DNA reads as TGCGCCAGCAGCTTGGTTCGGACAGTGAACACTGAAGCTTTCTTT. The chain links TRBV5-1 to TRBJ1-1; D might be TRBD1 (6 bases). The CDR3 is made up of 15 amino acids. CDR1 is SGHRS and CDR2 is YFSETQ in the germline V gene. Trimming pared 0 bases from V and 0 bases from J, leaving 9 bases between.

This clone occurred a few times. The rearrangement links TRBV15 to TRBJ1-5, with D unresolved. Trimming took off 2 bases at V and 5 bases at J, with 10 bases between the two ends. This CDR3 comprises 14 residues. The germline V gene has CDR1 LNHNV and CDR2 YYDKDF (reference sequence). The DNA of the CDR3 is TGTGCCACCAGCAGACCCTCGGGTGATCAGCCCCAGCATTTT. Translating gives CATSRPSGDQPQHF.

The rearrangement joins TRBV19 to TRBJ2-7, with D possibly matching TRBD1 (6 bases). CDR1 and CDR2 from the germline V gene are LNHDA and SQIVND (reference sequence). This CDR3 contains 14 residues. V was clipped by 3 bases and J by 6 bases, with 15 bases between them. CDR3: CASSIRNTGSEQYF. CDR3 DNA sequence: TGTGCCAGTAGTATCAGGAACACAGGGTCCGAGCAGTACTTC. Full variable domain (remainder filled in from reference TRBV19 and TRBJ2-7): DGGITQSPKYLFRKEGQNVTLSCEQNLNHDAMYWYRQDPGQGLRLIYYSQIVNDFQKGDIAEGYSVSREKKESFPLTVTSAQKNPTAFYLCASSIRNTGSEQYFGPGTRLTVT.

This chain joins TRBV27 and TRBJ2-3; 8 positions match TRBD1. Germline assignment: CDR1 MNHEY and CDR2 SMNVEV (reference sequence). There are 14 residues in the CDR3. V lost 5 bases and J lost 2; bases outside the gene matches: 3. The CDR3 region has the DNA TGTGCCAGCAGTACAGGGGGGATCACAGATACGCAGTATTTT. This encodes CASSTGGITDTQYF.

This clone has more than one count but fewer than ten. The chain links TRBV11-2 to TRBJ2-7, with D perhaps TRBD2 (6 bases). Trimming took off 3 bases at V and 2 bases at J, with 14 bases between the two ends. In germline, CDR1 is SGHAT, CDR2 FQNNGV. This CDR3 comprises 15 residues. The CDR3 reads CASSFSLAATYEQYF. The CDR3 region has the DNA TGTGCCAGCAGCTTCTCACTAGCCGCTACCTACGAGCAGTACTTC.

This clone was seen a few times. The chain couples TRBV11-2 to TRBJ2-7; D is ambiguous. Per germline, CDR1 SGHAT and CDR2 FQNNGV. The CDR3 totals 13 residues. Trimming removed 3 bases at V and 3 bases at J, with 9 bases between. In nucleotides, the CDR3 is TGTGCCAGCAGCTTTGTGGCAGACTACGAGCAGTACTTC. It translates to CASSFVADYEQYF.

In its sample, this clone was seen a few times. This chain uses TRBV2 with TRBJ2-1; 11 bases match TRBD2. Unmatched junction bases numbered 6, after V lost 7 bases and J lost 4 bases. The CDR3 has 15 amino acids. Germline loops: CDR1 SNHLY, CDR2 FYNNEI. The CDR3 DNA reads TGTGCCAGCATTCTTGGACTAGCGGGTTACAATGAGCAGTTCTTC. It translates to CASILGLAGYNEQFF. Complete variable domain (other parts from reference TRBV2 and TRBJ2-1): EPEVTQTPSHQVTQMGQEVILRCVPISNHLYFYWYRQILGQKVEFLVSFYNNEISEKSEIFDDQFSVERPDGSNFTLKIRSTKLEDSAMYFCASILGLAGYNEQFFGPGTRLTVL.

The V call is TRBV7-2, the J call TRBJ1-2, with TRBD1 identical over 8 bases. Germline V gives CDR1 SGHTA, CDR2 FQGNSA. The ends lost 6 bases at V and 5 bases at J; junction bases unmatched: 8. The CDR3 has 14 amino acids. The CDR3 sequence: CASSYGTGEYGYTF. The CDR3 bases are TGTGCCAGCAGTTACGGGACAGGAGAATATGGCTACACCTTC.

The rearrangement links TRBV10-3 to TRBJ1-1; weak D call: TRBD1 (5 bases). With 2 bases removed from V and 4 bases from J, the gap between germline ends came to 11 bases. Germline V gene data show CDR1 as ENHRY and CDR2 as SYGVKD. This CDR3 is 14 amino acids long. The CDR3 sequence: CAISEGRESTEAFF. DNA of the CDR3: TGTGCCATCAGTGAGGGCAGGGAATCCACTGAAGCTTTCTTT.

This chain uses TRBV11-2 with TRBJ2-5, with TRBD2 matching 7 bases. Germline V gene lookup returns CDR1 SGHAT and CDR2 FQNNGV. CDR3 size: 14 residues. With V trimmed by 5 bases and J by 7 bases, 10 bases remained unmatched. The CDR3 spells CASSNGLEGRTQYF. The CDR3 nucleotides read TGTGCCAGCAGCAACGGACTAGAGGGGAGGACCCAGTACTTC.

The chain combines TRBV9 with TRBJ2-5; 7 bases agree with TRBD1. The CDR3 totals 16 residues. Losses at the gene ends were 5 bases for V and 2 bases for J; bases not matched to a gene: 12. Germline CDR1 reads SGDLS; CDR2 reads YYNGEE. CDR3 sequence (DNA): TGTGCCAGCAGTGAAACAGGGGTGTATAGACAAGAGACCCAGTACTTC. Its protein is CASSETGVYRQETQYF.

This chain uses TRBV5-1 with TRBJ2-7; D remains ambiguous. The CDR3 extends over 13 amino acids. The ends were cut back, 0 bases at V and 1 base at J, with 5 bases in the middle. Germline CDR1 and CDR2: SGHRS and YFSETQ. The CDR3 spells CASSLVGSYEQYF. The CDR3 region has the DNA TGCGCCAGCAGCTTGGTGGGATCCTACGAGCAGTACTTC.

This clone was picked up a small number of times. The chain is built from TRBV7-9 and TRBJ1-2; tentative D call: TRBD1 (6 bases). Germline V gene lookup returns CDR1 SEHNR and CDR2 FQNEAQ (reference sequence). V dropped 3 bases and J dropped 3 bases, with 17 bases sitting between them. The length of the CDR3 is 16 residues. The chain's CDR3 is CASSLGAGPVDYGYTF. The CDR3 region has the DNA TGTGCCAGCAGCTTGGGGGCCGGGCCGGTGGACTATGGCTACACCTTC.

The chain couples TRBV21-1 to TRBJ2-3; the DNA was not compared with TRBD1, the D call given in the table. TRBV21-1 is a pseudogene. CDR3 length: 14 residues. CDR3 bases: TGTGCCAGAATACAGGGTAAAGGCACAGATACGCAGTATTTT. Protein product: CARIQGKGTDTQYF.